Listed below are T cell receptor beta chains from one sample, sequenced in a study of T-cell reconstitution after alpha-beta-depleted transplantation in children. Each CDR3 protein is one row after TCRdb ran MiXCR on the PCR reads. The sample contains approximately 650,000 distinct CDR3 sequences, roughly 13% of which appear only once. The sequenced sample was PBMCs, obtained before TCRalphabeta/CD19-depleted stem cell transplant. These receptors originate from a girl aged 2 to 10 with congenital amegakaryocytic thrombocytopenia, due to receive a stem cell transplant. Both conserved end residues are part of each CDR3. Fields, in order: J gene, D gene, clone size, V gene, CDR3 protein, CDR3 DNA. A D gene is named only where the DNA matches it firmly. Clone size is stated in some rows and not others, as once, few, many or a class when expanded.

J gene: TRBJ1-5; D gene: TRBD1; clone size: few; V gene: TRBV12-3/TRBV12-4; CDR3 protein: CASSLEGRQGDQPQHF; CDR3 DNA: TGTGCCAGCAGTTTAGAGGGGCGGCAGGGGGATCAGCCCCAGCATTTT
J gene: TRBJ1-2; D gene: NA; clone size: NA; V gene: TRBV20-1; CDR3 protein: CSASEGRLYGYTF; CDR3 DNA: TGCAGTGCTAGTGAAGGGAGACTCTATGGCTACACCTTC
J gene: TRBJ2-1; D gene: TRBD2; clone size: few; V gene: TRBV7-2; CDR3 protein: CASSLVRSGNSYNEQFF; CDR3 DNA: TGTGCCAGCAGCTTAGTTAGAAGCGGGAACTCCTACAATGAGCAGTTCTTC
J gene: TRBJ2-7; D gene: TRBD2; clone size: few; V gene: TRBV20-1; CDR3 protein: CSAHRDKGGYEQYF; CDR3 DNA: TGCAGTGCGCATCGCGACAAGGGAGGGTACGAGCAGTACTTC
J gene: TRBJ2-1; D gene: TRBD2; clone size: few; V gene: TRBV12-3/TRBV12-4; CDR3 protein: CASRTTSSNEQFF; CDR3 DNA: TGTGCCAGCAGGACGACTAGCAGCAATGAGCAGTTCTTC
J gene: TRBJ1-1; D gene: NA; clone size: NA; V gene: TRBV29-1; CDR3 protein: CSALGGTEAFF; CDR3 DNA: TGCAGCGCCCTGGGGGGGACTGAAGCTTTCTTT
J gene: TRBJ2-1; D gene: NA; clone size: once; V gene: TRBV6-2/TRBV6-3; CDR3 protein: CASSYFAGNKQFF; CDR3 DNA: TGTGCCAGCAGTTATTTCGCGGGCAATAAGCAGTTCTTC
J gene: TRBJ2-1; D gene: NA; clone size: NA; V gene: TRBV20-1; CDR3 protein: CSARAGRADYNEQFF; CDR3 DNA: TGCAGTGCTAGGGCTGGCAGGGCCGACTACAATGAGCAGTTCTTC
J gene: TRBJ1-4; D gene: NA; clone size: NA; V gene: TRBV6-5; CDR3 protein: CASSYGAGDGVNEKLFF; CDR3 DNA: TGTGCCAGCAGTTACGGGGCAGGAGATGGTGTGAACGAAAAACTGTTTTTT
J gene: TRBJ2-1; D gene: NA; clone size: NA; V gene: TRBV20-1; CDR3 protein: CSAPRPDRKGNEQFF; CDR3 DNA: TGCAGTGCCCCCCGACCGGACAGAAAAGGTAATGAGCAGTTCTTC
J gene: TRBJ2-1; D gene: TRBD2; clone size: NA; V gene: TRBV14; CDR3 protein: CASSLHPGLAAYNEQFF; CDR3 DNA: TGTGCCAGCAGCCTTCACCCCGGACTAGCAGCCTACAATGAGCAGTTCTTC
J gene: TRBJ2-1; D gene: NA; clone size: many; V gene: TRBV20-1; CDR3 protein: CSATSHRDDEYNEQFF; CDR3 DNA: TGCAGTGCTACCTCCCATAGGGATGACGAGTACAATGAGCAGTTCTTC
J gene: TRBJ2-2; D gene: NA; clone size: few; V gene: TRBV5-1; CDR3 protein: CASSLGAATGELFF; CDR3 DNA: TGCGCCAGCAGCTTGGGGGCGGCTACCGGGGAGCTGTTTTTT
J gene: TRBJ1-5; D gene: NA; clone size: many; V gene: TRBV20-1; CDR3 protein: CSARTDASNQPQHF; CDR3 DNA: TGCAGTGCGAGGACAGACGCTAGCAATCAGCCCCAGCATTTT
J gene: TRBJ2-1; D gene: NA; clone size: NA; V gene: TRBV24-1; CDR3 protein: CATSDLGGSSYNEQFF; CDR3 DNA: TGTGCCACCAGTGATTTGGGGGGTAGCTCCTACAATGAGCAGTTCTTC
J gene: TRBJ2-1; D gene: TRBD2; clone size: NA; V gene: TRBV29-1; CDR3 protein: CSVDLIAGDEQFF; CDR3 DNA: TGCAGCGTTGATCTGATAGCGGGAGATGAGCAGTTCTTC
J gene: TRBJ1-4; D gene: NA; clone size: many; V gene: TRBV9; CDR3 protein: CASSEDRSNEKLFF; CDR3 DNA: TGTGCCAGCAGCGAAGACAGGTCTAATGAAAAACTGTTTTTT
J gene: TRBJ2-7; D gene: TRBD2; clone size: many; V gene: TRBV6-1; CDR3 protein: CASGRGTEQYF; CDR3 DNA: TGTGCTAGCGGGAGAGGGACCGAGCAGTACTTC
J gene: TRBJ2-3; D gene: NA; clone size: NA; V gene: TRBV5-5; CDR3 protein: CASSLSGKNQDTQYF; CDR3 DNA: TGTGCCAGCAGCTTGTCGGGCAAAAATCAGGATACGCAGTATTTT
J gene: TRBJ2-1; D gene: NA; clone size: many; V gene: TRBV12-3/TRBV12-4; CDR3 protein: CASSFEWGQFF; CDR3 DNA: TGTGCCAGCAGTTTCGAGTGGGGGCAGTTCTTC
J gene: TRBJ2-7; D gene: NA; clone size: NA; V gene: TRBV29-1; CDR3 protein: CSVALTNFYEQYF; CDR3 DNA: TGCAGCGTTGCTCTAACCAACTTCTACGAGCAGTACTTC
J gene: TRBJ1-6; D gene: NA; clone size: many; V gene: TRBV20-1; CDR3 protein: CSARVGSNSPLHF; CDR3 DNA: TGCAGTGCTAGAGTGGGGAGTAATTCACCCCTCCACTTT
J gene: TRBJ2-7; D gene: NA; clone size: many; V gene: TRBV5-1; CDR3 protein: CASSSRRNYEQYF; CDR3 DNA: TGCGCCAGCAGCTCACGACGGAACTACGAGCAGTACTTC
J gene: TRBJ2-1; D gene: TRBD2; clone size: few; V gene: TRBV5-1; CDR3 protein: CASSLIAGGGEQFF; CDR3 DNA: TGCGCCAGCAGCTTAATTGCGGGAGGGGGTGAGCAGTTCTTC
J gene: TRBJ2-7; D gene: TRBD2; clone size: few; V gene: TRBV20-1; CDR3 protein: CSANAPGLAGALSYEQYF; CDR3 DNA: TGCAGTGCTAACGCCCCGGGACTAGCGGGAGCCCTCTCCTACGAGCAGTACTTC
J gene: TRBJ2-3; D gene: TRBD1; clone size: many; V gene: TRBV12-3/TRBV12-4; CDR3 protein: CASSKDRGLLDTQYF; CDR3 DNA: TGTGCCAGCAGCAAGGACAGGGGGCTTTTAGATACGCAGTATTTT
J gene: TRBJ2-3; D gene: NA; clone size: many; V gene: TRBV9; CDR3 protein: CASSQGGYTDTQYF; CDR3 DNA: TGTGCCAGCAGCCAGGGGGGGTACACAGATACGCAGTATTTT
J gene: TRBJ2-7; D gene: NA; clone size: NA; V gene: TRBV5-1; CDR3 protein: CASYPGGLPYEQYF; CDR3 DNA: TGCGCCAGCTACCCAGGCGGCCTGCCCTACGAGCAGTACTTC
J gene: TRBJ1-2; D gene: NA; clone size: many; V gene: TRBV6-5; CDR3 protein: CASALGRDYGYTF; CDR3 DNA: TGTGCCAGCGCCTTGGGGCGGGACTATGGCTACACCTTC
J gene: TRBJ2-7; D gene: NA; clone size: many; V gene: TRBV20-1; CDR3 protein: CSALREGDEQYF; CDR3 DNA: TGCAGTGCCCTCAGGGAGGGGGACGAGCAGTACTTC
J gene: TRBJ2-1; D gene: NA; clone size: few; V gene: TRBV20-1; CDR3 protein: CSAKSRRDYNEQFF; CDR3 DNA: TGCAGTGCTAAGTCTAGGAGAGATTACAATGAGCAGTTCTTC
J gene: TRBJ2-1; D gene: TRBD2; clone size: many; V gene: TRBV12-3/TRBV12-4; CDR3 protein: CASTAPSGLSYNEQFF; CDR3 DNA: TGTGCCAGCACCGCTCCTAGCGGCCTCTCCTACAATGAGCAGTTCTTC
J gene: TRBJ2-7; D gene: NA; clone size: many; V gene: TRBV12-3/TRBV12-4; CDR3 protein: CASSQGPRQYF; CDR3 DNA: TGTGCCAGCAGCCAGGGGCCGCGGCAGTACTTC
J gene: TRBJ2-5; D gene: NA; clone size: NA; V gene: TRBV6-1; CDR3 protein: CASTVGGAGYQETQYF; CDR3 DNA: TGTGCCAGCACCGTCGGGGGTGCTGGGTACCAAGAGACCCAGTACTTC
J gene: TRBJ2-3; D gene: NA; clone size: few; V gene: TRBV5-1; CDR3 protein: CASSGGRGSSTDTQYF; CDR3 DNA: TGCGCCAGCAGCGGCGGGCGGGGCTCTAGCACAGATACGCAGTATTTT
J gene: TRBJ2-5; D gene: NA; clone size: NA; V gene: TRBV5-5; CDR3 protein: CASTRAGKETQYF; CDR3 DNA: TGTGCCAGCACCCGGGCGGGGAAGGAGACCCAGTACTTC
J gene: TRBJ2-4; D gene: NA; clone size: few; V gene: TRBV6-5; CDR3 protein: CASSYSKRLAVENIQYF; CDR3 DNA: TGTGCCAGCAGTTACTCGAAGCGGCTAGCCGTGGAAAACATTCAGTACTTC
J gene: TRBJ2-1; D gene: NA; clone size: NA; V gene: TRBV20-1; CDR3 protein: CSALSGYNEQFF; CDR3 DNA: TGCAGTGCTCTTAGCGGTTACAATGAGCAGTTCTTC
J gene: TRBJ2-7; D gene: NA; clone size: NA; V gene: TRBV29-1; CDR3 protein: CSVEVFGQGSYEQYF; CDR3 DNA: TGCAGCGTTGAGGTGTTTGGGCAGGGCTCCTACGAGCAGTACTTC
J gene: TRBJ2-1; D gene: NA; clone size: NA; V gene: TRBV12-5; CDR3 protein: CASGLTSNEQFF; CDR3 DNA: TGTGCTAGTGGTTTGACGTCAAATGAGCAGTTCTTC
J gene: TRBJ2-7; D gene: TRBD1; clone size: many; V gene: TRBV5-1; CDR3 protein: CASSPETGVNEQYF; CDR3 DNA: TGCGCCAGCAGCCCCGAAACAGGGGTAAACGAGCAGTACTTC
J gene: TRBJ2-2; D gene: NA; clone size: NA; V gene: TRBV6-1; CDR3 protein: CASSRGGAYTGELFF; CDR3 DNA: TGTGCCAGCAGTCGTGGTGGGGCTTACACCGGGGAGCTGTTTTTT
J gene: TRBJ2-1; D gene: NA; clone size: many; V gene: TRBV29-1; CDR3 protein: CSVEDGSGSSYNEQFF; CDR3 DNA: TGCAGCGTTGAAGATGGATCTGGGAGCTCCTACAATGAGCAGTTCTTC
J gene: TRBJ2-7; D gene: NA; clone size: many; V gene: TRBV3-1; CDR3 protein: CASSQVDEQYF; CDR3 DNA: TGTGCCAGCAGCCAAGTGGACGAGCAGTACTTC
J gene: TRBJ2-7; D gene: NA; clone size: NA; V gene: TRBV29-1; CDR3 protein: CSVSPRARGFGEQYF; CDR3 DNA: TGCAGCGTTTCCCCACGGGCGAGAGGGTTCGGAGAGCAGTACTTC
J gene: TRBJ2-1; D gene: NA; clone size: many; V gene: TRBV3-1; CDR3 protein: CASSQTPLKNEQFF; CDR3 DNA: TGTGCCAGCAGCCAGACTCCGCTGAAGAATGAGCAGTTCTTC
J gene: TRBJ2-3; D gene: NA; clone size: many; V gene: TRBV6-2/TRBV6-3; CDR3 protein: CASSLGGDSDTQYF; CDR3 DNA: TGTGCCAGCAGTTTGGGGGGAGACTCAGATACGCAGTATTTT
J gene: TRBJ1-1; D gene: NA; clone size: many; V gene: TRBV20-1; CDR3 protein: CSASMVVDSTEAFF; CDR3 DNA: TGCAGTGCTTCGATGGTTGTGGATAGCACTGAAGCTTTCTTT
J gene: TRBJ2-2; D gene: NA; clone size: NA; V gene: TRBV10-3; CDR3 protein: CAISSQGPLTGELFF; CDR3 DNA: TGTGCCATCAGCTCCCAGGGGCCGCTCACCGGGGAGCTGTTTTTT
J gene: TRBJ1-1; D gene: NA; clone size: NA; V gene: TRBV18; CDR3 protein: CASSPEGRQEAFF; CDR3 DNA: TGTGCCAGCTCACCTGAGGGGCGACAGGAAGCTTTCTTT
J gene: TRBJ2-1; D gene: NA; clone size: many; V gene: TRBV6-5; CDR3 protein: CASSFLGKGQFF; CDR3 DNA: TGTGCCAGCAGCTTCTTGGGAAAAGGGCAGTTCTTC
J gene: TRBJ1-1; D gene: TRBD1; clone size: NA; V gene: TRBV29-1; CDR3 protein: CSGQTGSGTEAFF; CDR3 DNA: TGCAGCGGTCAGACAGGGAGTGGTACTGAAGCTTTCTTT
J gene: TRBJ2-2; D gene: NA; clone size: few; V gene: TRBV29-1; CDR3 protein: CSVPMGTGELFF; CDR3 DNA: TGCAGCGTCCCCATGGGTACCGGGGAGCTGTTTTTT
J gene: TRBJ2-3; D gene: NA; clone size: few; V gene: TRBV9; CDR3 protein: CASSVGGDSDTQYF; CDR3 DNA: TGTGCCAGCAGCGTAGGTGGAGACTCAGATACGCAGTATTTT
J gene: TRBJ1-5; D gene: NA; clone size: few; V gene: TRBV4-1; CDR3 protein: CASSQADEGKNQPQHF; CDR3 DNA: TGCGCCAGCAGCCAAGCCGACGAGGGAAAGAATCAGCCCCAGCATTTT